Sequencing of this T cell receptor beta chain was carried out in a study of control samples from healthy donors and cancer patients. The length of the CDR3 is 14 residues. From germline, CDR1 is SEHNR and CDR2 FQNEAQ (reference sequence). The ends lost 5 bases at V and 8 bases at J; junction bases unmatched: 3. TCRdb's table, derived via immunoSEQ multiplex PCR, lists solely in-frame clones and lacks some. The sample consists of 75,000 to 95,000 clones, 70% to 90% of them appearing once. This clone was seen only a few times. The source material was blood. The V call is TRBV7-9, the J call TRBJ1-6, with 10 bases fitting TRBD1. This clonotype originated in a woman in her fifties or sixties in good health. CDR3 in amino acids: CASSRDRGHSPLHF. DNA of the CDR3: TGTGCCAGCAGCCGAGACAGGGGGCATTCACCCCTCCACTTT.